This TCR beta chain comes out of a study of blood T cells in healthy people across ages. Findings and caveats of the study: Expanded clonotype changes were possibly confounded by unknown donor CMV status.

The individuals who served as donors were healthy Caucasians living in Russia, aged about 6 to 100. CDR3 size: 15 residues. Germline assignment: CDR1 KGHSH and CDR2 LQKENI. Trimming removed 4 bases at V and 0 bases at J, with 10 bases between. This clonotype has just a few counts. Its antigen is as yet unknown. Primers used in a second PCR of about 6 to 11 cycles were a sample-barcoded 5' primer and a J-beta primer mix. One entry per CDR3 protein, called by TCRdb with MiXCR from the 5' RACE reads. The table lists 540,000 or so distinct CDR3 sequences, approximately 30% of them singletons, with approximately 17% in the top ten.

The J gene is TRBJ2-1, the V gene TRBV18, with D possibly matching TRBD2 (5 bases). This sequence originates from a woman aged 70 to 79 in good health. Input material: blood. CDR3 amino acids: CASSLDGISYNEQFF. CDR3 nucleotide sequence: TGTGCCAGCTCACTCGACGGGATCTCCTACAATGAGCAGTTCTTC. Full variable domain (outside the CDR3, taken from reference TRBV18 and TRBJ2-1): NAGVMQNPRHLVRRRGQEARLRCSPMKGHSHVYWYRQLPEEGLKFMVYLQKENIIDESGMPKERFSAEFPKEGPSILRIQQVVRGDSAAYFCASSLDGISYNEQFFGPGTRLTVL.